What follows is one T cell receptor beta chain and its context. These data originate in a study of blood T cells in healthy people across ages. The authors ran a second PCR of roughly 7 to 11 cycles using a sample-barcoded 5' primer and a J-beta primer mix. A 12-random-nucleotide template-switch adaptor tagged each cDNA molecule. Each sample provided no less than 2.5 million CDR3-containing paired-end reads. MiXCR, applied by TCRdb to the 5' RACE reads, yields one record per CDR3 protein. The data show about 800,000 distinct CDR3 sequences, 25% seen once. The CDR3 totals 14 residues. Germline V gene lookup returns CDR1 MNHEY and CDR2 SVGEGT. These sequences were also reported in another study, on T cells of mothers and their children. That report notes: Samples came from a few healthy Caucasian mothers and their six children. Overlap measured in related mother-child pairs was slightly, non-significantly higher than in unrelated pairs.

The TCR was taken from a boy between 10 and 17 years old in good health. J is TRBJ2-5 and V is TRBV6-2 or TRBV6-3; 9 bases are shared with TRBD1. The J call could be wrong; TRBJ2-7 is a better fit for the DNA end. Sequencing was done on a sample of blood. This CDR3 is CASRTGTGRYEQYF. The CDR3 DNA follows: TGTGCCAGCAGAACCGGGACAGGGCGGTACGAGCAGTACTTC.